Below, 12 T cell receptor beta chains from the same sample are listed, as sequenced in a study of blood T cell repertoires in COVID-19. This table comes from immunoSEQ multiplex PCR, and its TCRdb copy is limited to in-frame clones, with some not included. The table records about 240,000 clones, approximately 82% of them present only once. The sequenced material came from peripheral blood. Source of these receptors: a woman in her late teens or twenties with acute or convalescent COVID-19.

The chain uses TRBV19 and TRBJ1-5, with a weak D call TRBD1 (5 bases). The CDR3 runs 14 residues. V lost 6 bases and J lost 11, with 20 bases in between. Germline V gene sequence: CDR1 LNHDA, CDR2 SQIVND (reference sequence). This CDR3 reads CASRAGHSVRAQHF. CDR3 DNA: TGTGCCAGTAGGGCCGGACATTCTGTCCGAGCCCAGCATTTT.

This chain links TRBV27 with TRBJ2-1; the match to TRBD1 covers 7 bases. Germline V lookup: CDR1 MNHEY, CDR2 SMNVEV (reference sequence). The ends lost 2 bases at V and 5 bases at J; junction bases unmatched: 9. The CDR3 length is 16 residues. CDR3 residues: CASSLIDRDFHNEQFF. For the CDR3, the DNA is TGTGCCAGCAGTTTAATAGACAGGGATTTTCACAATGAGCAGTTCTTC.

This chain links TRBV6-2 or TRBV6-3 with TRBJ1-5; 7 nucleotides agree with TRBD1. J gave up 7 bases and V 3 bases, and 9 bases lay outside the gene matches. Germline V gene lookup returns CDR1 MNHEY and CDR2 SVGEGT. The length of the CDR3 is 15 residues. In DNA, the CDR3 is TGTGCCAGCAGTTATATATCAGGGGGTCGCCAGCCCCAGCATTTT. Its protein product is CASSYISGGRQPQHF.

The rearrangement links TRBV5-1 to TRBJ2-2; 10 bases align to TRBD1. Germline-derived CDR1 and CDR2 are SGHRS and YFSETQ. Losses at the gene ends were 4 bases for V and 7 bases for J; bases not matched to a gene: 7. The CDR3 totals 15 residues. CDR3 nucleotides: TGCGCCAGCAGCCTAAGGACAGGGGGGTTCGGGGAGCTGTTTTTT. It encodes CASSLRTGGFGELFF.

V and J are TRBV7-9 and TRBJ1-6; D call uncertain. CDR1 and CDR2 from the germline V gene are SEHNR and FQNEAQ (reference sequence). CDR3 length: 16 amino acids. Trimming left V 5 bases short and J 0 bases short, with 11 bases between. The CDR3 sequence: CASSRDRSSYNSPLHF. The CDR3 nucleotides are TGTGCCAGCAGCAGAGACCGGAGCTCCTATAATTCACCCCTCCACTTT.

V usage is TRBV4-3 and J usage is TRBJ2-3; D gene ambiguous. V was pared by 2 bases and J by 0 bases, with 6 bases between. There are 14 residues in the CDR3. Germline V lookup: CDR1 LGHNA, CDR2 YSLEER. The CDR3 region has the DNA TGCGCCAGCAGCCAATATCCCAGCACAGATACGCAGTATTTT. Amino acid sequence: CASSQYPSTDTQYF.

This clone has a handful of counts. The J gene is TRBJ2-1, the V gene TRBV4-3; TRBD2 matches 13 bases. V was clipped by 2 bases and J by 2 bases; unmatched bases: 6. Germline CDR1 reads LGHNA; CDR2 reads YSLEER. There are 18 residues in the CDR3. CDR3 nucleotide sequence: TGCGCCAGCAGCCAACGCCCCGGACTAGCGGGGGCCTACAATGAGCAGTTCTTC. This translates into CASSQRPGLAGAYNEQFF.

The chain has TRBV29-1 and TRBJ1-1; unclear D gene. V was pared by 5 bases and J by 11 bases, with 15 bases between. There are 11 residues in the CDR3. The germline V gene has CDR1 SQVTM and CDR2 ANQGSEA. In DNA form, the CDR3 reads TGCAGCGTTCAGGAGGGCTTAGGGGCTTTCTTT. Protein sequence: CSVQEGLGAFF.

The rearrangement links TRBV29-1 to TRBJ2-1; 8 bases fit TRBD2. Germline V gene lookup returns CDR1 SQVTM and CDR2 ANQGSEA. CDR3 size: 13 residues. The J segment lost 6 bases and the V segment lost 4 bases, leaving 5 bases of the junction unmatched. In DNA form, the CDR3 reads TGCAGCGTTGTGGGCGGGAGGAGCAATGAGCAGTTCTTC. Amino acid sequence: CSVVGGRSNEQFF.

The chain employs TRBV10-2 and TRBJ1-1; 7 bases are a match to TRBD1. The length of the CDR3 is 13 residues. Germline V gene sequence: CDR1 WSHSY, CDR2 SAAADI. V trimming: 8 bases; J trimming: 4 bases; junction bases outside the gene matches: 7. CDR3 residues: CASALTGTTEAFF. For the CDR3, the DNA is TGCGCCAGCGCCTTGACAGGGACCACTGAAGCTTTCTTT.

The CDR3 region has the DNA TGTGCCAGCAGGCCCCTATCCGCCAATACAGGGCTTAGCTATGGCTACACCTTC. It yields the protein CASRPLSANTGLSYGYTF. V gene TRBV6-4 combines with J gene TRBJ1-2, with D possibly matching TRBD1 (6 bases). Germline CDR1 and CDR2: MRHNA and SNTAGT. This CDR3 spans 18 amino acids. Deletions cut 6 bases from V and 4 bases from J, with 27 bases between.

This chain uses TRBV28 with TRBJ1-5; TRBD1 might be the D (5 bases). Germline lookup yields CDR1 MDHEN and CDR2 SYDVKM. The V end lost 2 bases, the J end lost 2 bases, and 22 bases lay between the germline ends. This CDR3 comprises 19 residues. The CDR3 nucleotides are TGTGCCAGCAGTTTAGTTGGCGACAGCCACTCGACCGGCAATCAGCCCCAGCATTTT. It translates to CASSLVGDSHSTGNQPQHF.